These 19 T cell receptor beta chains came from one sample sequenced in a study of molecular identifiers for immune sequencing clone quantification. MiXCR, run by TCRdb on the PCR reads, gives a single entry per CDR3 protein. The data show about 640,000 distinct CDR3 sequences, with about 20% seen just once and 0.7% to 1% held by the top ten. The sample comprised naive CD8+ T cells from blood, with Jurkat cell RNA spiked in. As to subset: FACS-sorted CD8+CD4-CCR7+CD45RA+ naive T cells. The receptors were sampled from a human donor in good health. Some libraries in this study had Jurkat cell RNA spiked in.

The chain recombines TRBV7-8 with TRBJ1-4; D uncertain. CDR3 length: 15 amino acids. Germline assignment: CDR1 SGHVS and CDR2 FQNEAQ. Trimming pared 5 bases from V and 7 bases from J, leaving 17 bases between. CDR3 sequence reads: CASSVEGFDAEKLFF. CDR3 DNA: TGTGCCAGCAGCGTCGAGGGATTCGACGCTGAAAAACTGTTTTTT.

This clonotype was counted a few times. The rearrangement links TRBV5-5 to TRBJ2-7; D not certain. The germline gives CDR1 SGHKS, CDR2 YYEKEE (reference sequence). This CDR3 contains 17 residues. Trimming cost V 0 bases and J 4 bases, with 20 bases left between them. The CDR3 here is CASSLAVTRSLGYEQYF. The CDR3 DNA sequence: TGTGCCAGCAGCTTGGCCGTGACAAGAAGTCTCGGATACGAGCAGTACTTC.

This clonotype was seen repeatedly, ten times or more. The V gene is TRBV4-2, the J gene TRBJ2-2; 7 nucleotides line up with TRBD1. Germline CDR1 is LGHNA and CDR2 is YNFKEQ. This CDR3 has 16 amino acids. With V trimmed by 0 bases and J by 1 base, 2 bases remained unmatched. The CDR3 sequence: CASSQERTGNTGELFF. CDR3 bases: TGTGCCAGCAGCCAAGAGAGGACAGGGAACACCGGGGAGCTGTTTTTT.

As for this clonotype: It may be a read error: a sequence one base away is much more abundant. J is TRBJ2-7 and V is TRBV29-1, with D perhaps matching TRBD2 (6 bases). The CDR3 is 15 amino acids. From germline, CDR1 is SQVTM and CDR2 ANQGSEA. CDR3 sequence: CSVEEGPRGLYGQYF. Here the CDR3 DNA reads TGCAGCGTTGAAGAGGGACCAAGGGGACTCTACGGGCAGTACTTC.

This clonotype has just a few counts. The CDR3: CASSFHLRGTGELFF. CDR3 DNA: TGTGCCAGCAGTTTTCACCTCCGAGGCACCGGGGAGCTGTTTTTT. The chain is built from TRBV27 and TRBJ2-2; D is undetermined. Germline V gene data show CDR1 as MNHEY and CDR2 as SMNVEV (reference sequence). V lost 3 bases and J 4 bases, leaving 12 bases between the germline ends. The CDR3 contains 15 residues.

In this sample, this clonotype turned up many times. The chain employs TRBV30 and TRBJ1-1; 8 bases are a match to TRBD1. The J segment lost 1 base and the V segment lost 2 bases, leaving 3 bases of the junction unmatched. Germline CDR1 and CDR2: GTSNPN and SVGIG (reference sequence). The CDR3 spans 14 residues. CDR3 coding DNA: TGTGCCTGGAGTCACGGACAGGGGAACACTGAAGCTTTCTTT. It yields the protein CAWSHGQGNTEAFF.

About this clonotype itself: The conserved closing phenylalanine or tryptophan is absent in this CDR3, likely reflecting a read error. V is TRBV19 and J is TRBJ1-6; TRBD1 is a possible D gene (5 bases). The CDR3 contains 15 residues. V was pared by 3 bases and J by 8 bases, with 14 bases between. From germline, CDR1 is LNHDA and CDR2 SQIVND (reference sequence). The chain's CDR3 is CASSMVVDSDSPLHS. The CDR3 DNA reads as TGTGCCAGTAGTATGGTCGTTGACAGTGATTCACCCCTCCACTCT.

The gene calls are TRBV2 and TRBJ2-1; unclear D gene. Trimming removed 1 base at V and 10 bases at J, with 11 bases between. Germline CDR1 and CDR2: SNHLY and FYNNEI. The CDR3 has 13 residues. CDR3 loop: CASSEGGSSEQFF. The CDR3 DNA reads TGTGCCAGCAGTGAAGGCGGCAGCTCGGAGCAGTTCTTC.

This clonotype was seen at least ten times. The CDR3 protein is CASSGGVTEAFF. In DNA, the CDR3 is TGTGCCAGCAGTGGGGGCGTCACTGAAGCTTTCTTT. The chain recombines TRBV2 with TRBJ1-1, with a possible D match to TRBD1 (5 bases). From germline, CDR1 is SNHLY and CDR2 FYNNEI. This CDR3 has 12 residues. V was cut by 4 bases and J by 4 bases, with 7 bases left in between.

This clonotype was recorded many times. The chain is built from TRBV7-9 and TRBJ1-2; D gene uncertain. Germline-derived CDR1 and CDR2 are SEHNR and FQNEAQ (reference sequence). V lost 0 bases, J lost 4 bases, and 12 bases lay in between. The CDR3 is 15 amino acids. CDR3 sequence: CASSLALPEAYGYTF. The DNA of the CDR3 is TGTGCCAGCAGCTTAGCCCTTCCAGAGGCCTATGGCTACACCTTC.

This clonotype has at least ten counts. The rearrangement joins TRBV29-1 to TRBJ2-7; 8 bases agree with TRBD1. Trimming removed 6 bases from V and 4 bases from J; junction bases left unmatched: 5. This CDR3 is 12 amino acids long. Germline V gene sequence: CDR1 SQVTM, CDR2 ANQGSEA. The CDR3: CSVLTGEYEQYF. The CDR3 DNA reads TGCAGCGTGCTGACAGGGGAGTACGAGCAGTACTTC.

J is TRBJ2-1 and V is TRBV12-3 or TRBV12-4; no clear D. V lost 5 bases to trimming and J lost 5 bases, with 13 bases between them. This CDR3 has 14 residues. Written as DNA, the CDR3 is TGTGCCAGCAGTGACCAGGCACAGCACAATGAGCAGTTCTTC. The encoded protein is CASSDQAQHNEQFF.

This clonotype was detected many times. This CDR3 is CSVVSWGSNTEAFF. The CDR3 nucleotides read TGCAGCGTTGTATCCTGGGGTTCGAACACTGAAGCTTTCTTT. The chain employs TRBV29-1 and TRBJ1-1; D is unresolved. From germline, CDR1 is SQVTM and CDR2 ANQGSEA. V lost 4 bases and J lost 1, with 13 bases in between. CDR3 length equals 14 residues.

The gene calls are TRBV6-5 and TRBJ2-2, with D hard to call. V shed 6 bases and J shed 2 bases, with 13 bases lying between them. The CDR3 extends over 15 amino acids. Germline lookup yields CDR1 MNHEY and CDR2 SVGAGI. The CDR3 DNA reads as TGTGCCAGCAGCTTAGACCACTCAAACACCGGGGAGCTGTTTTTT. As protein: CASSLDHSNTGELFF.

This clonotype was counted ten times or more. The CDR3 nucleotides read TGCGCCAGCAGCCAAGGGCGCGGACAGACTAATGAAAAACTGTTTTTT. This gives the protein CASSQGRGQTNEKLFF. The chain carries TRBV4-1 and TRBJ1-4, with D maybe TRBD1 (6 bases). CDR1 is MGHRA and CDR2 is YSYEKL in the germline V gene. V was clipped by 1 base and J by 2 bases, with 11 bases between them. CDR3 length equals 16 residues.

This clonotype was counted ten times or more. The gene calls are TRBV29-1 and TRBJ1-1; D remains unclear. Germline assignment: CDR1 SQVTM and CDR2 ANQGSEA. Trimming removed 6 bases at V and 1 base at J, with 9 bases between. This CDR3 comprises 12 residues. For the CDR3, the DNA is TGCAGCGTGGCAATACGGAACACTGAAGCTTTCTTT. Residues: CSVAIRNTEAFF. Together with reference TRBV29-1 and TRBJ1-1, the CDR3 gives the full variable domain: SAVISQKPSRDICQRGTSLTIQCQVDSQVTMMFWYRQQPGQSLTLIATANQGSEATYESGFVIDKFPISRPNLTFSTLTVSNMSPEDSSIYLCSVAIRNTEAFFGQGTRLTVV.

This clonotype has ten or more counts. The rearrangement links TRBV4-1 to TRBJ1-6; the match to TRBD1 covers 12 bases. Germline lookup yields CDR1 MGHRA and CDR2 YSYEKL. Trimming cost V 0 bases and J 5 bases; bases outside gene matches: 2. This CDR3 has 17 amino acids. The DNA of the CDR3 is TGCGCCAGCAGCCAAGACGGGACAGGGGGCAATAATTCACCCCTCCACTTT. Encoded protein: CASSQDGTGGNNSPLHF.

This clonotype has more than one count but fewer than ten. The chain combines TRBV11-2 with TRBJ1-4, with D hard to call. V lost 1 base to trimming and J lost 6 bases, with 12 bases between them. CDR1 is SGHAT, CDR2 FQNNGV, per germline. CDR3 length: 15 amino acids. CDR3 DNA sequence: TGTGCCAGCAGCTTAGTCAGTGGGGAATATGAAAAACTGTTTTTT. Translation: CASSLVSGEYEKLFF.

This clonotype was recorded a few times. A read error may account for a junction end that differs from germline. The chain has TRBV28 and TRBJ1-5; no clear D. Germline V gives CDR1 MDHEN, CDR2 SYDVKM. The CDR3 sequence is 15 residues long. CDR3 residues: CASGLRSYSNQPQHF. The DNA of the CDR3 is TGTGCCAGCGGTTTACGGAGTTATAGCAATCAGCCCCAGCATTTT.